Given below is one T cell receptor (beta chain) in context. Relative to the germline gene, one junction end is altered; a read error may explain this. This specimen comes from a study of tumor and adjacent non-tumor tissue in lung cancer. RNA was extracted from bulk tissue without any cell sorting. Three rounds of nested PCR, following a modified ARM-PCR protocol, produced the TCRbeta library. TCRdb analysed the multiplex PCR reads with MiXCR anew, one entry per CDR3 protein. Of about 200,000 distinct CDR3 sequences listed, 70% to 75% were seen once; the top ten hold under 30%. This CDR3 spans 17 amino acids. Per germline, CDR1 LGHNA and CDR2 YSLEER.

The V call is TRBV4-3, the J call TRBJ2-1; 9 bases align to TRBD2. This clonotype was sampled from a man aged 55 to 69 with non-small cell lung cancer. Material: lung tumor tissue. The DNA of the CDR3 is TGCGCCAGCCGCCAAGCCGCGGGGGGGCGACTCCGGAACGAGCAGTTCTTC. It specifies CASRQAAGGRLRNEQFF.